This passage covers 17 T cell receptor beta chains from one sample sequenced in a study of T cell responses to AZD1222 COVID-19 vaccine. The data were produced by immunoSEQ multiplex PCR, yet TCRdb's version contains in-frame clones alone and is incomplete. The sample consists of around 94,000 clones, approximately 84% of them appearing once. The sequencing here drew on peripheral blood, taken on day 0 of AZD1222 vaccination. These receptors came from an adult in good health.

CDR3 DNA sequence: TGTGCCAGCAGTACCCCGTACGGGTTGTACAATGAGCAGTTCTTC. This gives the protein CASSTPYGLYNEQFF. V usage is TRBV6-2 or TRBV6-3 and J usage is TRBJ2-1, with unresolved D. Trimming pared 5 bases from V and 4 bases from J, leaving 15 bases between. This CDR3 is 15 amino acids long. Per the germline V gene, CDR1 is MNHEY and CDR2 is SVGEGT.

CDR3 coding DNA: TGTGCCAGCAGCTTAGGGTATCAAGGGACCACTGAAGCTTTCTTT. This encodes CASSLGYQGTTEAFF. The rearrangement uses TRBV7-9 and TRBJ1-1; the D gene is possibly TRBD1 (5 bases). This CDR3 has 15 amino acids. The germline V and J ends were trimmed by 1 base and 4 bases, with 13 bases remaining between them. Germline V lookup: CDR1 SEHNR, CDR2 FQNEAQ (reference sequence).

This chain joins TRBV11-2 and TRBJ2-2; D gene unclear. Germline V gene data show CDR1 as SGHAT and CDR2 as FQNNGV. The germline V and J ends were trimmed by 3 bases and 5 bases, with 4 bases remaining between them. The CDR3 has 12 residues. CDR3 in DNA: TGTGCCAGCAGCTTTGAGACCGGGGAGCTGTTTTTT. Translation: CASSFETGELFF.

The gene calls are TRBV5-8 and TRBJ1-1; no definite D call. There are 11 residues in the CDR3. Trimming removed 2 bases from V and 7 bases from J, with 6 bases in between. Germline-derived CDR1 and CDR2 are SGHTS and YDEGEE. The CDR3 bases are TGTGCCAGCAGCTTATTGGGTGAAGCTTTCTTT. Its translation: CASSLLGEAFF.

The J gene is TRBJ1-5, the V gene TRBV28; unclear D gene. The length of the CDR3 is 12 residues. V lost 4 bases and J 8 bases, leaving 9 bases between the germline ends. Per germline, CDR1 MDHEN and CDR2 SYDVKM. The CDR3 region has the DNA TGTGCCAGCAGTTCCCTCGATGAGCCCCAGCATTTT. Translated: CASSSLDEPQHF.

CDR3 residues: CASSPRQESRNQPQHF. CDR3 nucleotide sequence: TGTGCCAGCTCACCGCGACAGGAGAGCCGCAATCAGCCCCAGCATTTT. The chain is built from TRBV18 and TRBJ1-5; possible D gene TRBD1, 6 bases. CDR1 is KGHSH, CDR2 LQKENI, per germline. The CDR3 sequence is 16 residues long. Trimming pared 3 bases from V and 2 bases from J, leaving 14 bases between. The whole variable domain, remainder taken from reference TRBV18 and TRBJ1-5, is NAGVMQNPRHLVRRRGQEARLRCSPMKGHSHVYWYRQLPEEGLKFMVYLQKENIIDESGMPKERFSAEFPKEGPSILRIQQVVRGDSAAYFCASSPRQESRNQPQHFGDGTRLSIL.

V gene TRBV3-1 (or the pseudogene TRBV3-2) combines with J gene TRBJ1-1, with D unclear. Germline V CDR1 and CDR2: LGHDT, YNNKEL (reference sequence). Trimming took 4 bases from V and 5 from J, leaving 17 bases between them. The CDR3 extends over 15 amino acids. Written as DNA, the CDR3 is TGTGCCAGCAGCCCCATAACGGAGGCGAGGACTGAAGCTTTCTTT. Encoded protein: CASSPITEARTEAFF.

This clone occurred a few times. This chain connects TRBV18 to TRBJ2-7; tentatively, D is TRBD2 (6 bases). The CDR3 sequence is 13 residues long. Trimming cost V 6 bases and J 2 bases, with 11 bases left between them. The germline CDR1 and CDR2 sequences are KGHSH and LQKENI. The CDR3 is CASSSRETYEQYF. DNA for the CDR3: TGTGCCAGCTCGTCACGGGAGACCTACGAGCAGTACTTC.

The gene calls are TRBV19 and TRBJ2-6, with a tentative D call TRBD1 (6 bases). Trimming stripped 6 bases from V and 1 base from J, with 10 bases between. The CDR3 is 15 amino acids. Germline CDR1 LNHDA, CDR2 SQIVND (reference sequence). DNA for the CDR3: TGTGCCAGTAGCCTACAGGGATCTGGGGCCAACGTCCTGACTTTC. Translated: CASSLQGSGANVLTF.

The V gene is TRBV7-2, the J gene TRBJ1-3; unclear D gene. Trimming cost V 1 base and J 0 bases, with 7 bases left between them. The CDR3 contains 15 residues. Germline V gene data show CDR1 as SGHTA and CDR2 as FQGNSA. CDR3 sequence (DNA): TGTGCCAGCAGCTTAGGGACCGGCTCTGGAAACACCATATATTTT. Its protein product is CASSLGTGSGNTIYF.

V usage is TRBV18 and J usage is TRBJ2-1; D gene uncertain. V was pared by 3 bases and J by 6 bases, with 9 bases between. This CDR3 is built from 13 residues. The germline V gene has CDR1 KGHSH and CDR2 LQKENI. CDR3 sequence reads: CASSPNEGNEQFF. The CDR3 region has the DNA TGTGCCAGCTCACCGAACGAAGGCAATGAGCAGTTCTTC.

This clone appeared a few times. The chain links TRBV10-1 to TRBJ1-1, with TRBD1 identical over 8 bases. Germline-derived CDR1 and CDR2 are WNHNN and SYGVQD (reference sequence). V was clipped by 7 bases and J by 2 bases; unmatched bases: 3. The CDR3 totals 13 residues. In DNA form, the CDR3 reads TGCGCCAGCAAAGGGACAGGTAACACTGAAGCTTTCTTT. Translation: CASKGTGNTEAFF.

This clone was detected only once. A read error may account for a junction end that differs from germline. This chain uses TRBV15 with TRBJ2-7; 7 bases are a match to TRBD1. The V gene's germline CDR1 is LNHNV and CDR2 YYDKDF (reference sequence). The CDR3 is made up of 13 amino acids. CDR3 sequence reads: CATTSPDREYIHF. The CDR3 nucleotides read TGTGCCACGACCTCCCCCGACAGGGAATATATCCACTTC.

The rearrangement joins TRBV9 to TRBJ2-3, with D possibly matching TRBD2 (5 bases). This CDR3 is 14 amino acids long. CDR1 and CDR2 (germline): SGDLS, YYNGEE. V was shortened by 3 bases and J by 2 bases, with 10 bases between the two germline ends. The CDR3 sequence: CASSAPTNTDTQYF. The CDR3 nucleotides read TGTGCCAGCAGCGCGCCGACTAACACAGATACGCAGTATTTT.

The J gene is TRBJ2-1, the V gene TRBV7-3; possibly TRBD1 or TRBD2 for D (5 bases each). The CDR3 runs to 14 residues. Trimming took 1 base from V and 9 from J, leaving 13 bases between them. Germline V CDR1 and CDR2: SGHTA, FQGTGA. The CDR3 is CASSLMPRGGEQFF. The CDR3 DNA sequence: TGTGCCAGCAGCTTAATGCCCCGGGGCGGTGAGCAGTTCTTC.

This chain connects TRBV11-2 to TRBJ1-6, with a tentative D call TRBD1 (6 bases). V was cut by 1 base and J by 7 bases, with 17 bases left in between. The length of the CDR3 is 17 residues. The germline V gene encodes CDR1 SGHAT and CDR2 FQNNGV. CDR3 sequence: CASSLGTNRVSNSPLHF. The CDR3 DNA reads as TGTGCCAGCAGCTTAGGAACCAACAGGGTTTCCAATTCACCCCTCCACTTT.

V is TRBV7-8 and J is TRBJ2-7; TRBD1 matches 9 bases. V was pared by 3 bases and J by 2 bases, with 8 bases of the junction left unmatched. CDR1 SGHVS and CDR2 FQNEAQ come from the germline V gene. The CDR3 runs to 16 residues. The CDR3 is CASSFSAGTGTYEQYV. As DNA, the CDR3 is TGTGCCAGCAGCTTCTCAGCCGGGACAGGGACCTACGAGCAGTACGTC.